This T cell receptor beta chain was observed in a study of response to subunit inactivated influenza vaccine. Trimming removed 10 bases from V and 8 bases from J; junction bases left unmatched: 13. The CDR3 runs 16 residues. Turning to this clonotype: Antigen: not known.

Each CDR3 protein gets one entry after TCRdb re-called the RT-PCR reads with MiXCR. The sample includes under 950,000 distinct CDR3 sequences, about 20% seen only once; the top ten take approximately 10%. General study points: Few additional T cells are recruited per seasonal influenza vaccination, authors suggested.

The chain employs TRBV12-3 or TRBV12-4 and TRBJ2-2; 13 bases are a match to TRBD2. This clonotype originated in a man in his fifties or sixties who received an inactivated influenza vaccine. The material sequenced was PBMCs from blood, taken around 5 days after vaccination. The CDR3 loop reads CATRTSGSRPTGELFF. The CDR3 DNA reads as TGTGCCACCCGGACTAGCGGGAGCCGACCGACGGGGGAGCTGTTTTTT.